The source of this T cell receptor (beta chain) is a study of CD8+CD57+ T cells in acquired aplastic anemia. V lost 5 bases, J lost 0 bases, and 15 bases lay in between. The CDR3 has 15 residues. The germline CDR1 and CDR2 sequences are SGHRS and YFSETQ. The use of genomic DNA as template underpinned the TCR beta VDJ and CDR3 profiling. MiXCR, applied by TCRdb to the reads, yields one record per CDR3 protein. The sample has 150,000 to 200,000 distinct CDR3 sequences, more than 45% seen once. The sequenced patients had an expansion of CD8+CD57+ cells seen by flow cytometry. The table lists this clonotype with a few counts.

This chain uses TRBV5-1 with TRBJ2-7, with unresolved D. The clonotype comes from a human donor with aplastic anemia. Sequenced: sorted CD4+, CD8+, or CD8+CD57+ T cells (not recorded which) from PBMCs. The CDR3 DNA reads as TGCGCCAGCAGATCCGAGTGGGGTATCTCCTACGAGCAGTACTTC. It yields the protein CASRSEWGISYEQYF. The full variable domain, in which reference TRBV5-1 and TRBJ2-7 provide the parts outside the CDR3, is KAGVTQTPRYLIKTRGQQVTLSCSPISGHRSVSWYQQTPGQGLQFLFEYFSETQRNKGNFPGRFSGRQFSNSRSEMNVSTLELGDSALYLCASRSEWGISYEQYFGPGTRLTVT.